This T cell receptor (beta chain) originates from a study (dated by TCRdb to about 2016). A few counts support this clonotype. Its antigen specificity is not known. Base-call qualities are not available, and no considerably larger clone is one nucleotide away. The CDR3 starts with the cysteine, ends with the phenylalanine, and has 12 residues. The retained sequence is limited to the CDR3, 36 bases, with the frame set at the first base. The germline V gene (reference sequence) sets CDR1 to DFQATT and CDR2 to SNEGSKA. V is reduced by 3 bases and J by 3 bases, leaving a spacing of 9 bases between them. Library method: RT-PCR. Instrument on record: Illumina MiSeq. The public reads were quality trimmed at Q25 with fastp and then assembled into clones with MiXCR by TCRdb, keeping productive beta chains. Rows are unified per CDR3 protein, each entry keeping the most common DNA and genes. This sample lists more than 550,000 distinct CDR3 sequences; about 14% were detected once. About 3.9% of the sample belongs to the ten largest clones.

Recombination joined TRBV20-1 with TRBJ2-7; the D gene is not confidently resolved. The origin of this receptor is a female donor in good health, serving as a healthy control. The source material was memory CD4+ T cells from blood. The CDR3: CSASLLIYEQYF. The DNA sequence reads TGCAGTGCTAGTTTGCTTATCTACGAGCAGTACTTC.